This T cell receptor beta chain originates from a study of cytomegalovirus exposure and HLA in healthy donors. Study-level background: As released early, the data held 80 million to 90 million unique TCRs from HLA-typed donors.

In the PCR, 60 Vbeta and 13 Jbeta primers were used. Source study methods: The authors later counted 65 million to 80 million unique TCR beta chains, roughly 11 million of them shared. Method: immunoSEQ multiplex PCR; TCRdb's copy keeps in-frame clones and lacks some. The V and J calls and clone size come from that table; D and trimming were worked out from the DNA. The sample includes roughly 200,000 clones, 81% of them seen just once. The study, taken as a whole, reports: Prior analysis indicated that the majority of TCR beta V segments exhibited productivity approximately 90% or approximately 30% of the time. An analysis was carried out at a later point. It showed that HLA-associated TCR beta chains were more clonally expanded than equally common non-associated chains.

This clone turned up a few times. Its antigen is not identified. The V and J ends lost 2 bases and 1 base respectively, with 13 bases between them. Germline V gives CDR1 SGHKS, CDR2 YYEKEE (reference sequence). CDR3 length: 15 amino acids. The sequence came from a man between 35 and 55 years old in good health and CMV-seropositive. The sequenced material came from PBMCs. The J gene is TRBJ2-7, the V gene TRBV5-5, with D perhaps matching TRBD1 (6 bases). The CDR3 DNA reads TGTGCCAGCAGCTTCACTAACAGGGATTCCTACGAGCAGTACTTC. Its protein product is CASSFTNRDSYEQYF.